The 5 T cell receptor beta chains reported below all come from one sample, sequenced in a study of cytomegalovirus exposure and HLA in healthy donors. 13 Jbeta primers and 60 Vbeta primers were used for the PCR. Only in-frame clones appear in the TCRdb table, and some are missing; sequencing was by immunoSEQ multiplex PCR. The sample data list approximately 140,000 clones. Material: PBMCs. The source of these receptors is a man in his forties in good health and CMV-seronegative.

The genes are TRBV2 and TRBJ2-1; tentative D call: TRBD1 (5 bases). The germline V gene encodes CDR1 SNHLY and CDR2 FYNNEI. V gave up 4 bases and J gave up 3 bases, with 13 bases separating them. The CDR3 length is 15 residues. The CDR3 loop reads CASSVRQGFYNEQFF. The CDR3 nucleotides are TGTGCCAGCAGTGTTCGGCAGGGATTCTACAATGAGCAGTTCTTC. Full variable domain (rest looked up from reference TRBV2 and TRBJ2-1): EPEVTQTPSHQVTQMGQEVILRCVPISNHLYFYWYRQILGQKVEFLVSFYNNEISEKSEIFDDQFSVERPDGSNFTLKIRSTKLEDSAMYFCASSVRQGFYNEQFFGPGTRLTVL.

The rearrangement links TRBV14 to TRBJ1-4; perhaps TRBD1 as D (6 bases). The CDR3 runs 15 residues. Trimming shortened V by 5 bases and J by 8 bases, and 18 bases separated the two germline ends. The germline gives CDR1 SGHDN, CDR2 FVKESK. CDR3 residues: CASSVQGTFGEKLFF. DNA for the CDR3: TGTGCCAGCAGCGTCCAGGGGACCTTCGGGGAAAAACTGTTTTTT.

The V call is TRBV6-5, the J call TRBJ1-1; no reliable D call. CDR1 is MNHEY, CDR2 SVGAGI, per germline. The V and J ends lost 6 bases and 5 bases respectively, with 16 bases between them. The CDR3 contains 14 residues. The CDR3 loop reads CASSDHPAATEAFF. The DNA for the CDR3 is TGTGCCAGCAGCGATCACCCGGCGGCGACTGAAGCTTTCTTT.

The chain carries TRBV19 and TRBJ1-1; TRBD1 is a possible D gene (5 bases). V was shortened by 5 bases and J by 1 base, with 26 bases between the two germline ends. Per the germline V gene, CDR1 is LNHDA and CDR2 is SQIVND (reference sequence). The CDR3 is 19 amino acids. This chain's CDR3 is CASSPPPGWGKLKNTEAFF. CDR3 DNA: TGTGCCAGTAGTCCCCCCCCTGGGTGGGGCAAACTTAAGAACACTGAAGCTTTCTTT.

Written as DNA, the CDR3 is TGCAGCGGTGCCCCCGGAGATGCGTCGAACACTGAAGCTTTCTTT. As protein: CSGAPGDASNTEAFF. The gene calls are TRBV29-1 and TRBJ1-1; D unclear. Germline lookup yields CDR1 SQVTM and CDR2 ANQGSEA. The CDR3 spans 15 residues. The V and J ends lost 7 bases and 1 base respectively, with 19 bases between them.